Following are 28 T cell receptor beta chains from one sample sequenced in a study of cytomegalovirus exposure and HLA in healthy donors. Profiled with immunoSEQ multiplex PCR; TCRdb holds only in-frame clones, not every one. The sample carries over 200,000 clones, around 89% recorded once. Sequenced: PBMCs. The receptors were gathered from a young woman in good health and CMV-seronegative.

This clone appeared once. The chain couples TRBV6-1 to TRBJ1-1; 10 nucleotides align to TRBD1. V was clipped by 5 bases and J by 2 bases; unmatched bases: 5. This CDR3 comprises 15 residues. The V gene's germline CDR1 is MNHNS and CDR2 SASEGT. The CDR3 coding sequence is TGTGCCAGCAGTACCGGACAGGGGGTTAACACTGAAGCTTTCTTT. The encoded protein is CASSTGQGVNTEAFF.

The chain has TRBV28 and TRBJ2-2, with D possibly TRBD1 on 5 matching bases. V was pared by 3 bases and J by 0 bases, with 8 bases between. The germline CDR1 and CDR2 sequences are MDHEN and SYDVKM. The CDR3 covers 15 residues. For the CDR3, the DNA is TGTGCCAGCAGTTTTAGGGGTACGAACACCGGGGAGCTGTTTTTT. Protein product: CASSFRGTNTGELFF.

The rearrangement uses TRBV5-1 and TRBJ2-5, with D perhaps TRBD2 (5 bases). There are 14 residues in the CDR3. Germline V gene data show CDR1 as SGHRS and CDR2 as YFSETQ. V was shortened by 1 base and J by 2 bases, with 9 bases between the two germline ends. CDR3 in DNA: TGCGCCAGCAGCTTGAGCAGGAGGCAAGAGACCCAGTACTTC. Its translation is CASSLSRRQETQYF.

This sequence joins TRBV19 and TRBJ2-7; D possibly corresponds to TRBD1 (5 bases). Trimming took off 2 bases at V and 6 bases at J, with 11 bases between the two ends. The CDR3 totals 13 residues. Germline loops: CDR1 LNHDA, CDR2 SQIVND (reference sequence). CDR3 region: CASSILTGTEQYF. The CDR3 coding sequence is TGTGCCAGTAGTATACTCACAGGCACCGAGCAGTACTTC.

V is TRBV7-3 and J is TRBJ2-5; D remains unclear. The germline gives CDR1 SGHTA, CDR2 FQGTGA. The CDR3 length is 12 residues. V shed 2 bases and J shed 5 bases, with 6 bases lying between them. The CDR3 protein is CASSLDGETQYF. DNA for the CDR3: TGTGCCAGCAGCTTAGACGGGGAGACCCAGTACTTC.

CDR3 in amino acids: CASSPGGNHNEQFF. DNA of the CDR3: TGTGCCAGCAGTCCCGGGGGGAATCACAATGAGCAGTTCTTC. The chain carries TRBV27 and TRBJ2-1, with 7 bases that match TRBD2. Germline V gives CDR1 MNHEY, CDR2 SMNVEV (reference sequence). CDR3 length: 14 residues. V gave up 5 bases and J gave up 5 bases; unmatched junction bases: 6.

The chain links TRBV29-1 to TRBJ1-6, with D possibly being TRBD1 (6 bases). The CDR3 totals 13 residues. Deletions cut 6 bases from V and 8 bases from J, with 14 bases between. Germline V gene data show CDR1 as SQVTM and CDR2 as ANQGSEA. The CDR3 DNA sequence: TGCAGCGTAGCCACAGGGACGCATTCACCCCTCCACTTT. Protein sequence: CSVATGTHSPLHF.

The chain couples TRBV6-5 to TRBJ2-6; 7 bases line up with TRBD1. The germline V gene encodes CDR1 MNHEY and CDR2 SVGAGI. This CDR3 has 16 amino acids. J was trimmed by 2 bases and V by 2 bases; bases with no gene match: 3. CDR3 amino acids: CASSYEGAAGANVLTF. The CDR3 DNA follows: TGTGCCAGCAGTTACGAGGGGGCGGCTGGGGCCAACGTCCTGACTTTC.

The genes are TRBV28 and TRBJ1-2; no firm D call. The germline gives CDR1 MDHEN, CDR2 SYDVKM. CDR3 length equals 13 residues. The V end was cut by 6 bases, the J end by 2 bases, with 10 bases between. DNA of the CDR3: TGTGCCAGCAGAAGGACTGAAAACTATGGCTACACCTTC. It encodes CASRRTENYGYTF.

This clone was detected once. In the same sample, other DNA sequences code for this CDR3. The chain employs TRBV18 and TRBJ2-3, with 12 bases identical to TRBD2. From germline, CDR1 is KGHSH and CDR2 LQKENI. The CDR3 is made up of 16 amino acids. The trim removed 1 base at V and 1 base at J, leaving 0 bases unmatched. The CDR3 loop is CASSPRTSGGTDTQYF. CDR3 DNA sequence: TGTGCCAGCTCACCACGGACTAGCGGGGGCACAGATACGCAGTATTTT.

The chain recombines TRBV20-1 with TRBJ1-1; D gene uncertain. V lost 0 bases and J lost 5, with 4 bases in between. The germline CDR1 and CDR2 sequences are DFQATT and SNEGSKA (reference sequence). There are 11 residues in the CDR3. CDR3 sequence (DNA): TGCAGTGCTAGAGATCGGACTGAAGCTTTCTTT. This translates into CSARDRTEAFF.

V usage is TRBV28 and J usage is TRBJ1-3; D perhaps matches TRBD1 (6 bases). Germline CDR1 reads MDHEN; CDR2 reads SYDVKM. CDR3 length: 14 residues. The ends were cut back, 5 bases at V and 0 bases at J, with 8 bases in the middle. The CDR3 sequence: CASSTGFSGNTIYF. The CDR3 DNA is TGTGCCAGCAGTACAGGGTTCTCTGGAAACACCATATATTTT. The full variable domain, its missing parts supplied by reference TRBV28 and TRBJ1-3, is DVKVTQSSRYLVKRTGEKVFLECVQDMDHENMFWYRQDPGLGLRLIYFSYDVKMKEKGDIPEGYSVSREKKERFSLILESASTNQTSMYLCASSTGFSGNTIYFGEGSWLTVV.

CDR3 nucleotide sequence: TGCGCCAGCAGCAACGGGGGGTCAAGCTCCTACGAGCAGTACTTC. This sequence encodes CASSNGGSSSYEQYF. The chain has TRBV10-1 and TRBJ2-7, with 7 bases aligning to TRBD2. The CDR3 covers 15 residues. CDR1 and CDR2 (germline): WNHNN, SYGVQD (reference sequence). The V gene end was trimmed by 6 bases and the J gene end by 0 bases; junction bases not matched to a gene: 8.

Comments on this clone: The same CDR3 arises from other DNA sequences in this sample as well. The V and J genes are TRBV5-1 and TRBJ2-3, with TRBD2 matching 13 bases. This CDR3 has 15 amino acids. V was clipped by 2 bases and J by 5 bases; unmatched bases: 2. The germline gives CDR1 SGHRS, CDR2 YFSETQ. In DNA, the CDR3 is TGCGCCAGCAGCTTACTAGCGGGGGGGCAAGATACGCAGTATTTT. Its translation is CASSLLAGGQDTQYF.

The rearrangement uses TRBV6-4 and TRBJ2-2, with 7 nucleotides matching TRBD2. The CDR3 covers 15 residues. Trimming at V came to 6 bases and at J to 5 bases, leaving 9 bases not matched to a gene. CDR1 is MRHNA, CDR2 SNTAGT, per germline. For the CDR3, the DNA is TGTGCCAGCAGCGTTTCCGGGACTACAACCGGGGAGCTGTTTTTT. Its translation: CASSVSGTTTGELFF.

V is TRBV28 and J is TRBJ2-2; weak D call: TRBD2 (5 bases). The germline V gene encodes CDR1 MDHEN and CDR2 SYDVKM. The CDR3 runs 13 residues. V lost 7 bases, J lost 7 bases, and 13 bases lay in between. The CDR3 bases are TGTGCCAGCATCCGAGGGCGGAGCGGGGAGCTGTTTTTT. Its translation: CASIRGRSGELFF.

This rearrangement joins TRBV6-1 to TRBJ1-6; 7 positions agree with TRBD1. The CDR3 totals 15 residues. V lost 5 bases to trimming and J lost 10 bases; unmatched junction nucleotides: 11. Germline loops: CDR1 MNHNS, CDR2 SASEGT. The CDR3 reads CASSWRDSEGSPLHF. The CDR3 DNA follows: TGTGCCAGCAGTTGGCGGGACAGTGAAGGCTCACCCCTCCACTTT.

The chain employs TRBV19 and TRBJ2-7; 9 nucleotides line up with TRBD1. Unmatched junction bases numbered 12, after V lost 7 bases and J lost 5 bases. Germline V gene data show CDR1 as LNHDA and CDR2 as SQIVND (reference sequence). This CDR3 is built from 15 residues. The chain's CDR3 is CASMRGTGTLNEQYF. In nucleotides, the CDR3 is TGTGCCAGTATGCGGGGGACAGGGACGTTGAACGAGCAGTACTTC. Using reference TRBV19 and TRBJ2-7 for the parts outside the CDR3, the full variable domain is DGGITQSPKYLFRKEGQNVTLSCEQNLNHDAMYWYRQDPGQGLRLIYYSQIVNDFQKGDIAEGYSVSREKKESFPLTVTSAQKNPTAFYLCASMRGTGTLNEQYFGPGTRLTVT.

The V call is TRBV18, the J call TRBJ1-1, with 7 bases identical to TRBD1. CDR1 KGHSH and CDR2 LQKENI come from the germline V gene. The CDR3 has 12 residues. The junction had 3 bases not matched to a gene; V was cut back by 3 bases and J by 8 bases. This chain's CDR3 is CASSPKGQEAFF. The CDR3, as DNA: TGTGCCAGCTCACCGAAGGGACAGGAAGCTTTCTTT.

The chain uses TRBV15 and TRBJ1-5; 9 nucleotides line up with TRBD1. Looked up from germline, CDR1 is LNHNV and CDR2 is YYDKDF (reference sequence). The CDR3 has 15 residues. Trimming removed 4 bases from V and 1 base from J; junction bases left unmatched: 2. CDR3 residues: CATSTTGGSNQPQHF. The CDR3 bases are TGTGCCACCAGCACGACAGGGGGAAGCAATCAGCCCCAGCATTTT.

The J gene is TRBJ2-1, the V gene TRBV2, with 7 bases matching TRBD1. Germline V gene data show CDR1 as SNHLY and CDR2 as FYNNEI. Trimming took 7 bases from V and 3 from J; bases not matched to a gene: 6. The CDR3 is 14 residues long. The CDR3 reads CASTRQGFYNEQFF. CDR3 nucleotide sequence: TGTGCCAGCACCCGACAGGGCTTCTACAATGAGCAGTTCTTC.

The chain couples TRBV6-5 to TRBJ2-4; 9 nucleotides match TRBD2. The CDR3 spans 14 residues. V shed 5 bases and J 6 bases; nucleotides not matched to a gene: 5. The germline gives CDR1 MNHEY, CDR2 SVGAGI. DNA of the CDR3: TGTGCCAGCAGTCCGAGCGGGGGGATAAACATTCAGTACTTC. Its translation is CASSPSGGINIQYF.

This clone was found a few times. The rearrangement uses TRBV28 and TRBJ2-7, with 8 bases aligning to TRBD2. Germline V lookup: CDR1 MDHEN, CDR2 SYDVKM. V was clipped by 10 bases and J by 3 bases; unmatched bases: 8. This CDR3 is built from 13 residues. The CDR3 DNA sequence: TGTGCCACGGCGGGGGGAGGGTACTACGAGCAGTACTTC. Protein product: CATAGGGYYEQYF.

The rearrangement joins TRBV7-8 to TRBJ1-5, with D tentatively TRBD1 (5 bases). The germline V gene has CDR1 SGHVS and CDR2 FQNEAQ. The CDR3 is 16 amino acids. V was trimmed by 4 bases and J by 4 bases, leaving 17 bases between them. The CDR3 spells CASSSPVRGGNQPQHF. The CDR3 nucleotides read TGTGCCAGCAGCTCTCCCGTAAGGGGTGGGAATCAGCCCCAGCATTTT.

The chain combines TRBV2 with TRBJ2-1, with D possibly being TRBD1 (6 bases). V gave up 6 bases and J gave up 2 bases, with 14 bases separating them. Germline CDR1 and CDR2: SNHLY and FYNNEI. The CDR3 consists of 15 residues. The CDR3 nucleotides are TGTGCCAGCAGGATAAGACAGGATACCTACAATGAGCAGTTCTTC. It yields the protein CASRIRQDTYNEQFF. Full variable domain (remainder filled in from reference TRBV2 and TRBJ2-1): EPEVTQTPSHQVTQMGQEVILRCVPISNHLYFYWYRQILGQKVEFLVSFYNNEISEKSEIFDDQFSVERPDGSNFTLKIRSTKLEDSAMYFCASRIRQDTYNEQFFGPGTRLTVL.

The rearrangement joins TRBV4-3 to TRBJ2-1; 9 nucleotides match TRBD1. Losses at the gene ends were 3 bases for V and 1 base for J; bases not matched to a gene: 10. The CDR3 sequence is 18 residues long. Looked up from germline, CDR1 is LGHNA and CDR2 is YSLEER. CDR3 in DNA: TGCGCCAGCAGCCAGGATCCCGGGACAGGGCTGTCCTACAATGAGCAGTTCTTC. Encoded protein: CASSQDPGTGLSYNEQFF.

The rearrangement uses TRBV7-2 and TRBJ1-5, with D unclear. Trimming stripped 1 base from V and 2 bases from J, with 12 bases between. Germline V gene lookup returns CDR1 SGHTA and CDR2 FQGNSA. This CDR3 region has 16 residues. CDR3 residues: CASSLGWGGGNQPQHF. DNA of the CDR3: TGTGCCAGCAGCTTAGGTTGGGGAGGTGGCAATCAGCCCCAGCATTTT.

This clone was recorded only once. DNA for the CDR3: TGTGCCAGCAGCGTCAGGGGTTCTGGAAACACCATATATTTT. This codes for CASSVRGSGNTIYF. The gene calls are TRBV9 and TRBJ1-3; possibly TRBD1 for D (6 bases). The V end lost 2 bases, the J end lost 1 base, and 7 bases lay between the germline ends. The CDR3 consists of 14 residues. From germline, CDR1 is SGDLS and CDR2 YYNGEE.